Presented here are 9 T cell receptor beta chains from one specimen sequenced in a study of Ad26.COV2.S vaccination and SARS-CoV-2 variants. Some clones are missing from TCRdb's copy, which holds only in-frame ones; the method was immunoSEQ multiplex PCR. The table shows 350,000 to 500,000 clones, with roughly nine tenths occurring only once. Treatment denoted: 15 to 20 received Ad26.COV2.S at low or high dose, single or two shots; roughly five received placebo; per-sample allocation not given. Vaccine and placebo recipients were sampled on day 63 after the first injection. The sample in question was peripheral blood, obtained in a trial of Ad26.COV2.S vaccine versus placebo. Source of these receptors: a person between 18 and 60 years old who received the Ad26.COV2.S COVID-19 vaccine or a placebo.

This clone was picked up one time. The rearrangement joins TRBV6-2 or TRBV6-3 to TRBJ1-5, with a weak D call TRBD1 (5 bases). CDR3 length: 13 residues. V was clipped by 2 bases and J by 9 bases, with 11 bases between them. CDR1 is MNHEY, CDR2 SVGEGT, per germline. The CDR3 here is CASSYPDGGPQHF. In DNA form, the CDR3 reads TGTGCCAGCAGTTACCCCGACGGGGGGCCCCAGCATTTT.

The chain links TRBV5-1 to TRBJ1-4, with D uncertain. The CDR3 has 16 amino acids. V dropped 4 bases and J dropped 8 bases, with 21 bases sitting between them. Germline V lookup: CDR1 SGHRS, CDR2 YFSETQ. The CDR3 sequence: CASSPGLWRENEKLFF. The CDR3, as DNA: TGCGCCAGCAGCCCCGGGTTGTGGAGGGAAAACGAAAAACTGTTTTTT.

The gene calls are TRBV9 and TRBJ2-1, with TRBD2 matching 8 bases. The junction had 6 bases not matched to a gene; V was cut back by 0 bases and J by 4 bases. Germline assignment: CDR1 SGDLS and CDR2 YYNGEE. The CDR3 runs to 16 residues. CDR3 sequence (DNA): TGTGCCAGCAGCGTAGGTTTAAGCGGGGGTTACAATGAGCAGTTCTTC. This sequence encodes CASSVGLSGGYNEQFF.

This clone came up once. The CDR3 DNA follows: TGTGCCAGCAGCGCATACTATGGCTACACCTTC. This translates into CASSAYYGYTF. The chain carries TRBV9 and TRBJ1-2, with no clear D. Germline V CDR1 and CDR2: SGDLS, YYNGEE. The length of the CDR3 is 11 residues. Deletions cut 3 bases from V and 3 bases from J, with 3 bases between.

The J gene is TRBJ1-5, the V gene TRBV12-3 or TRBV12-4; D ambiguous. The CDR3 runs 13 residues. V shed 1 base and J shed 10 bases, with 11 bases lying between them. CDR3 loop: CASSLDSLQPQHF. The DNA of the CDR3 is TGTGCCAGCAGTTTAGACAGCCTCCAACCCCAGCATTTT.

This clone turned up a few times. The chain carries TRBV4-3 and TRBJ1-6, with 7 bases aligning to TRBD1. CDR3 length: 18 residues. Trimming removed 0 bases from V and 6 bases from J; junction bases left unmatched: 11. Germline V gene data show CDR1 as LGHNA and CDR2 as YSLEER. The CDR3 is CASSQDRRDSFTNSPLHF. Written as DNA, the CDR3 is TGCGCCAGCAGCCAAGACAGGAGGGACAGCTTCACTAATTCACCCCTCCACTTT.

This clone came up a few times. The chain employs TRBV20-1 and TRBJ2-7; D may match TRBD1 or TRBD2 (5 bases each). Per germline, CDR1 DFQATT and CDR2 SNEGSKA (reference sequence). This CDR3 region has 11 residues. Trimming took 3 bases from V and 5 from J, leaving 8 bases between them. CDR3 DNA sequence: TGCAGTGCTAGCCCGGGGCACGAGCAGTACGTC. Translating it yields CSASPGHEQYV.

V usage is TRBV30 and J usage is TRBJ1-2, with 12 nucleotides matching TRBD1. The CDR3 runs 16 residues. With V trimmed by 2 bases and J by 3 bases, 7 bases remained unmatched. CDR1 and CDR2 (germline): GTSNPN, SVGIG (reference sequence). CDR3 protein: CAWSWDRGPADYGYTF. The CDR3 bases are TGTGCCTGGAGTTGGGACAGGGGGCCAGCAGACTATGGCTACACCTTC. The complete variable domain, with remaining parts taken from reference TRBV30 and TRBJ1-2, reads SQTIHQWPATLVQPVGSPLSLECTVEGTSNPNLYWYRQAAGRGLQLLFYSVGIGQISSEVPQNLSASRPQDRQFILSSKKLLLSDSGFYLCAWSWDRGPADYGYTFGSGTRLTVV.

This chain connects TRBV29-1 to TRBJ1-4, with TRBD1 identical over 12 bases. The germline V gene has CDR1 SQVTM and CDR2 ANQGSEA. The V and J ends lost 7 bases and 3 bases, in that order; junction bases with no gene match: 6. There are 15 residues in the CDR3. The DNA of the CDR3 is TGCAGCGCCGTCTGGGACAGGGGGCCTAATGAAAAACTGTTTTTT. It specifies CSAVWDRGPNEKLFF.